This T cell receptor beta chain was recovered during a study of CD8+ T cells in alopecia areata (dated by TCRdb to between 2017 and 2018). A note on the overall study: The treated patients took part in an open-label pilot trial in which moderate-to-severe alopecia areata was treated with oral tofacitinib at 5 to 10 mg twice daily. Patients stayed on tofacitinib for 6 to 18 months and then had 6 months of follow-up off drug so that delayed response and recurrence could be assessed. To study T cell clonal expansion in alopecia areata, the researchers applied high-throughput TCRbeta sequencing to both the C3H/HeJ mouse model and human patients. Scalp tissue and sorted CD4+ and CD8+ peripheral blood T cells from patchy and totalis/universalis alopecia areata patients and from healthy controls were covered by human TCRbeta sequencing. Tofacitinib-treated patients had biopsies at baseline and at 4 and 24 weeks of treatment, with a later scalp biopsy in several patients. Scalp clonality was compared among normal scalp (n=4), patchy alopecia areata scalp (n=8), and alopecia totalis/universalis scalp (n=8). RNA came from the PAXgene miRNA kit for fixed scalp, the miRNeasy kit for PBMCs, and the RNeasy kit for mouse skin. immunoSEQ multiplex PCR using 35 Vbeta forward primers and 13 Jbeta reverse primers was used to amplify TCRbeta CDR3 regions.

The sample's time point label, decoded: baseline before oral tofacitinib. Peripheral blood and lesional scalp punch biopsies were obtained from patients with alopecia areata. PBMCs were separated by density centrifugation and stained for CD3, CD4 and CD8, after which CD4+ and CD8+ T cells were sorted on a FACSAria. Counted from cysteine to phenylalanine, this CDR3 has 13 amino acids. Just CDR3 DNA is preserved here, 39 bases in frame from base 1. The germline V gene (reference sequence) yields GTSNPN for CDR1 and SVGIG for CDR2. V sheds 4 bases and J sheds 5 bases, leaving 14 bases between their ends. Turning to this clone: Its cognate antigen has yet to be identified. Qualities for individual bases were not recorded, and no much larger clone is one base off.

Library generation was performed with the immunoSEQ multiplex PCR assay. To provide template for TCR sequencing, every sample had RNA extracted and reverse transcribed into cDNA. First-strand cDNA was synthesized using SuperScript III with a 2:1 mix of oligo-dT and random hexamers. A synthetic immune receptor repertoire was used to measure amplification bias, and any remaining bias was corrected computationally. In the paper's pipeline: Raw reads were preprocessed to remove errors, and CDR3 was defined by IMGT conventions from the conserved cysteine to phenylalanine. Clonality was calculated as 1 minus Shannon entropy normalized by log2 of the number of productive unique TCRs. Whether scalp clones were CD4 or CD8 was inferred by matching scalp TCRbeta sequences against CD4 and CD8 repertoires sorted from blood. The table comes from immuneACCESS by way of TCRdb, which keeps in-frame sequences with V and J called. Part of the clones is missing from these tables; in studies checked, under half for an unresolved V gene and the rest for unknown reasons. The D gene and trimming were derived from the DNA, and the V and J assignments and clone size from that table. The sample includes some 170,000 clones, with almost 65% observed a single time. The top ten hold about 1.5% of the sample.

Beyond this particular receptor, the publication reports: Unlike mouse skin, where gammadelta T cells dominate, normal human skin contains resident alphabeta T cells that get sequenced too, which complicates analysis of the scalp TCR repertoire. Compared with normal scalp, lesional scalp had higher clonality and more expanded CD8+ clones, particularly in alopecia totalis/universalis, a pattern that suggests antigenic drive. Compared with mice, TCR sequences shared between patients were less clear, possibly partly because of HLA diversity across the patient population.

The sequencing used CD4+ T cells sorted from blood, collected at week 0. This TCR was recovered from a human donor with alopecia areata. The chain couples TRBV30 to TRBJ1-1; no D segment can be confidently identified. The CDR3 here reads CAWNREHDTEAFF. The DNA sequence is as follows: TGTGCCTGGAATAGGGAACATGATACTGAAGCTTTCTTT.